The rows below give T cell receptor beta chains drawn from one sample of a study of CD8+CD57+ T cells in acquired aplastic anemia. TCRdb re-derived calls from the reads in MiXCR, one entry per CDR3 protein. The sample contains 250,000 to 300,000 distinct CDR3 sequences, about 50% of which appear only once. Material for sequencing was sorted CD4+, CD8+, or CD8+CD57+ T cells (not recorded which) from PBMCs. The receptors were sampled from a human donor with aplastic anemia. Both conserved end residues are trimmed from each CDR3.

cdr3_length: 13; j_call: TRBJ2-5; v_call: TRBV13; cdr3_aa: ASSPTPGGRETQY
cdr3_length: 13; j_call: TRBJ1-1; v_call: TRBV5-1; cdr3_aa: ASSLGSIRATEAF
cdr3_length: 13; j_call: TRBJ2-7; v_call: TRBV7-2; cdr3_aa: ASSYQASSSYEQY
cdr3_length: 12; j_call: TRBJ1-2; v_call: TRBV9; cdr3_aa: ASSSTENNYGYT
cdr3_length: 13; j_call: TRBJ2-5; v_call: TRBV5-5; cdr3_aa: ASSPGDFGKETQY
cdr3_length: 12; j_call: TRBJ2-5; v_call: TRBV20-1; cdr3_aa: SARTGGVQETQY
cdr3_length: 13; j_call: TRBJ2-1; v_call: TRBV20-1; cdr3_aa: SARVGLAGINEQF
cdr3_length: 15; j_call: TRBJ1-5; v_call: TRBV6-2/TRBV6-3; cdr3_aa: ASSYGGGWYSNQPQH
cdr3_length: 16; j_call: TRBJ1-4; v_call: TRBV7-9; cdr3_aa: ASSPSAGAIGWQEKLF
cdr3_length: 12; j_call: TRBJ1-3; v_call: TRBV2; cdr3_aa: ASSGQDSRNTIY
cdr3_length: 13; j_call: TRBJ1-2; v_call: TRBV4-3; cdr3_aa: ASSHGTGGNYGYT
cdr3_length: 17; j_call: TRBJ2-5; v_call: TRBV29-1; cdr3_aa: SVERSGTGRIPPVETQY
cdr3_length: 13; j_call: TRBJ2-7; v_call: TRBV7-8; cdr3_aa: ASTLLTGSVDEQY
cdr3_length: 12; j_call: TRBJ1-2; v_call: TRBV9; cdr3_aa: ASSSSQGVNGYT
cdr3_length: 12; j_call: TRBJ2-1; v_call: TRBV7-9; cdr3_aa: ASSKGTSYNEQF
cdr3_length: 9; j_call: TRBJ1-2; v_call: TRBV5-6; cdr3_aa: ATRAGSGYT
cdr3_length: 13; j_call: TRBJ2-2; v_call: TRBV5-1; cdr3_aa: ASRATSSNTGELF
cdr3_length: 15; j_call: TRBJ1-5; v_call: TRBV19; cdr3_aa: ASSNLSRGWRNQPQH
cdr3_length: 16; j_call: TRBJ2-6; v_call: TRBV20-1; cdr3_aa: SAGGGDRLSSGANVLT
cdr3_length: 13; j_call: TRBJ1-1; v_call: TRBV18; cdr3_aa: ASSPQGDEDTEAF
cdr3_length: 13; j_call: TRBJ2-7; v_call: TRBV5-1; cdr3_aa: ASSTISLDSYEQY
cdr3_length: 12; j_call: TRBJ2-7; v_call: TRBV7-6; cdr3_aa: ASSSRTSDYEQY
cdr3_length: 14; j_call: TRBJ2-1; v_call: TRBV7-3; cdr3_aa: ASRTWGRGGREEQF
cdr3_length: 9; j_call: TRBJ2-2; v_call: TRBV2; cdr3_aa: ASGWTGELF
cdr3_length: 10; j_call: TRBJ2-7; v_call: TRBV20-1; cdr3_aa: SARTSSGEQY
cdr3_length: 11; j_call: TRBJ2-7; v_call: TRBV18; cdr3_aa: ASSPQLVDEQY
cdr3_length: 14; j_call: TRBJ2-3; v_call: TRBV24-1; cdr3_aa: ATSDFGTGITDTQY
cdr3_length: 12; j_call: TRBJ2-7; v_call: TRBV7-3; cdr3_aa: ASSPSGKNYEQY
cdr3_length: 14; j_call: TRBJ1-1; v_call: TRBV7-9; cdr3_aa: ASSPSAPGRNTEAF
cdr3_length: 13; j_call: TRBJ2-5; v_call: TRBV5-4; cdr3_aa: ASSPRGSYQETQY
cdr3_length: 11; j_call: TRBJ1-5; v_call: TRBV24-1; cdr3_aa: ATQRNGNQPQH
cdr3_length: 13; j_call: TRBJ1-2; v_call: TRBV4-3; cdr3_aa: ASSLDGQGDYGYT
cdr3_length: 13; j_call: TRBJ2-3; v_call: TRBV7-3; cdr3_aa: ASSLVLAGGPIQY
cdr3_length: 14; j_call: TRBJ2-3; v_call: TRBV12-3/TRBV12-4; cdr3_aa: ASSLMGPAATDTQY
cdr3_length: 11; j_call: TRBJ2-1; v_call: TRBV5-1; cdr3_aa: ASRRRSYNEQF
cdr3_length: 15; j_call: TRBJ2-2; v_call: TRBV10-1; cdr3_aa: ASSELGTGKGTGELF
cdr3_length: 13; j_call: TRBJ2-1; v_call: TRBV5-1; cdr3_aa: ASSSGGSSYNEQF
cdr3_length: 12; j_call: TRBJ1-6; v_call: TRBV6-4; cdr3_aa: ASSDSPDNSPLH
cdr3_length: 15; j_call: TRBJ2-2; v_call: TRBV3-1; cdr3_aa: ASSLSGRTANTGELF
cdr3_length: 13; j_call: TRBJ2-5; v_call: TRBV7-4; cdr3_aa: ASIPGLARRWTQY
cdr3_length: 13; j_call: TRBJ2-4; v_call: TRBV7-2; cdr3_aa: ASSLGQASKNIQY
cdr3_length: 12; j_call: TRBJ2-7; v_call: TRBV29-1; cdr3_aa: SVSPSGTGREQY
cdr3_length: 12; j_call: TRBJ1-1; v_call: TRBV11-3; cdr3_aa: ASSPFRGATEAF
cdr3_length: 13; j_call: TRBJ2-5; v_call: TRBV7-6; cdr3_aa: ASSLNTAAGETQY
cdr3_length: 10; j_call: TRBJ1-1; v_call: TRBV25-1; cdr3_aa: AAHTWGNEAF
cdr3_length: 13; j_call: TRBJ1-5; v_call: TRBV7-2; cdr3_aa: ASSLGAGTTQPQH
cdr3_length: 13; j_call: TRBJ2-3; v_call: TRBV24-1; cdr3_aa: ATSDLQGITDTQY